This entry describes one T cell receptor beta chain. Per the germline V gene, CDR1 is MNHEY and CDR2 is SMNVEV (reference sequence). Unmatched junction bases numbered 10, after V lost 8 bases and J lost 8 bases. There are 14 residues in the CDR3. This sample stems from a study of blood T cell repertoires in COVID-19. The wider study: Some COVID-19 samples were acute and others convalescent; all came from the United States, Italy and Spain. Sources were T cells, B-cell-depleted T cells, or PBMCs; the material itself was cDNA or gDNA.

Allocation to cohorts depended on clinical history reported by the participants. Authors' methods: Reference gene primer amplification gave estimated nucleated cell counts. Some clones are missing from TCRdb's copy, which holds only in-frame ones; the method was immunoSEQ multiplex PCR. V and J calls and clone size are given by that table; D and trimming were obtained from the DNA. The sample includes roughly 250,000 clones, about 88% of them seen just once. The clonotype originates from a woman aged 45-65 years who had recovered from COVID-19. The chain combines TRBV27 with TRBJ1-2, with 11 bases identical to TRBD1. Sequenced input: PBMCs or T cells enriched from blood (not recorded which). The CDR3 spells CASGKGQGARGYTF. The CDR3 region has the DNA TGTGCCAGCGGAAAAGGACAGGGGGCGCGGGGCTACACCTTC.